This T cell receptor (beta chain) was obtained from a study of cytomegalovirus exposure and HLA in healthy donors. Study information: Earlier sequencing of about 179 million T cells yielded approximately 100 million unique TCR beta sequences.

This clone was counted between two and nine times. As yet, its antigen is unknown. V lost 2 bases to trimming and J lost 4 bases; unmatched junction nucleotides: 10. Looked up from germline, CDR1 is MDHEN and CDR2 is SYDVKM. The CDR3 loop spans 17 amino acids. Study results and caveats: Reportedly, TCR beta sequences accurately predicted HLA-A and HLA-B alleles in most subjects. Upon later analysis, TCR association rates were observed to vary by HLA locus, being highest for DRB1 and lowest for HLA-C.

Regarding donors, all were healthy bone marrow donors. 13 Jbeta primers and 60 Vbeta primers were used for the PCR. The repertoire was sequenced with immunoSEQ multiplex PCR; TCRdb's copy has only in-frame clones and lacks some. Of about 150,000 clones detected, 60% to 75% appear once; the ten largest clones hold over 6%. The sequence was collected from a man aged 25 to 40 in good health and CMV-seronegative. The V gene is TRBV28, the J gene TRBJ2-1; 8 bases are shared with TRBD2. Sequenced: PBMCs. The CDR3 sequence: CASSLNPGSGGYNEQFF. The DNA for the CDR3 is TGTGCCAGCAGTTTAAACCCAGGGAGCGGGGGATACAATGAGCAGTTCTTC.